This passage covers 22 T cell receptor beta chains from one sample sequenced in a study of T cells in tumors after PD-1 blockade. Sample time point: first of two pre-therapy site-matched biopsies two to three months apart. Only in-frame clones appear in the TCRdb table, and some are missing; sequencing was by immunoSEQ multiplex PCR. The table records approximately 4,300 clones, roughly 75% of them present only once. This specimen consisted of tumor tissue, obtained before anti-PD-1 treatment. These receptors were collected from a human donor with basal cell carcinoma.

This clone was picked up a small number of times. This chain uses TRBV14 with TRBJ1-1, with D hard to call. This CDR3 is built from 14 residues. Germline CDR1 and CDR2: SGHDN and FVKESK. Trimming stripped 4 bases from V and 4 bases from J, with 13 bases between. This CDR3 reads CASSRQRGVTEAFF. In DNA, the CDR3 is TGTGCCAGCAGCCGTCAGCGCGGCGTCACTGAAGCTTTCTTT.

The V call is TRBV30, the J call TRBJ1-2; possibly TRBD1 for D (5 bases). The CDR3 is made up of 12 amino acids. V gave up 5 bases and J gave up 4 bases, with 11 bases separating them. The germline gives CDR1 GTSNPN, CDR2 SVGIG (reference sequence). CDR3 in amino acids: CAWSRQSYGYTF. CDR3 nucleotides: TGTGCCTGGTCCAGACAGAGCTATGGCTACACCTTC.

The CDR3 loop reads CASSASGTGGGYTF. As DNA, the CDR3 is TGTGCCAGCAGTGCCTCCGGGACAGGGGGCGGCTACACCTTC. The chain has TRBV6-2 or TRBV6-3 and TRBJ1-2; 12 bases fit TRBD1. The CDR3 spans 14 residues. CDR1 MNHEY and CDR2 SVGEGT come from the germline V gene. Losses at the gene ends were 5 bases for V and 8 bases for J; bases not matched to a gene: 6.

V is TRBV5-1 and J is TRBJ1-4, with D tentatively TRBD1 (5 bases). There are 15 residues in the CDR3. The germline gives CDR1 SGHRS, CDR2 YFSETQ. V shed 2 bases and J shed 2 bases, with 10 bases lying between them. CDR3 DNA sequence: TGCGCCAGCAGCTTAAGGGGAAACACTAATGAAAAACTGTTTTTT. Translating it yields CASSLRGNTNEKLFF. The whole variable domain, remainder taken from reference TRBV5-1 and TRBJ1-4, is KAGVTQTPRYLIKTRGQQVTLSCSPISGHRSVSWYQQTPGQGLQFLFEYFSETQRNKGNFPGRFSGRQFSNSRSEMNVSTLELGDSALYLCASSLRGNTNEKLFFGSGTQLSVL.

The rearrangement links TRBV18 to TRBJ1-2; 7 bases align to TRBD1. CDR1 and CDR2 (germline): KGHSH, LQKENI. The CDR3 spans 14 residues. The V gene end was trimmed by 3 bases and the J gene end by 6 bases; junction bases not matched to a gene: 7. CDR3 region: CASSPLTGRDGYTF. CDR3 nucleotide sequence: TGTGCCAGCTCACCTCTGACAGGGCGGGATGGCTACACCTTC.

The chain carries TRBV9 and TRBJ2-1, with TRBD2 identical over 12 bases. After removal of 5 bases from V and 4 bases from J, the junction contained 4 bases not matched to a gene. This CDR3 has 15 residues. The V gene's germline CDR1 is SGDLS and CDR2 YYNGEE. The CDR3 DNA is TGTGCCAGCAGTCCCCTAGCGGGGGGGTACAATGAGCAGTTCTTC. Protein sequence: CASSPLAGGYNEQFF.

In its sample, this clone is large. The rearrangement joins TRBV15 to TRBJ1-5; D is possibly TRBD1 (5 bases). CDR1 is LNHNV, CDR2 YYDKDF, per germline (reference sequence). This CDR3 is 15 amino acids long. Deletions cut 1 base from V and 1 base from J, with 8 bases between. The CDR3 sequence: CATSRARDSNQPQHF. DNA of the CDR3: TGTGCCACCAGCAGAGCCCGGGACAGCAATCAGCCCCAGCATTTT. The full variable domain, rest sourced from reference TRBV15 and TRBJ1-5, is DAMVIQNPRYQVTQFGKPVTLSCSQTLNHNVMYWYQQKSSQAPKLLFHYYDKDFNNEADTPDNFQSRRPNTSFCFLDIRSPGLGDTAMYLCATSRARDSNQPQHFGDGTRLSIL.

This clone is large (0.1 to 1%) within its sample. This chain links TRBV27 with TRBJ2-2, with 8 bases fitting TRBD1. J gave up 7 bases and V 3 bases, and 7 bases lay outside the gene matches. This CDR3 is 15 amino acids long. Germline CDR1 reads MNHEY; CDR2 reads SMNVEV (reference sequence). The CDR3 DNA follows: TGTGCCAGCAGTTTCCGACAGGGGCTGGTCGGGGAGCTGTTTTTT. It encodes CASSFRQGLVGELFF.

The chain combines TRBV5-5 with TRBJ1-6, with D tentatively TRBD1 (6 bases). CDR1 is SGHKS, CDR2 YYEKEE, per germline (reference sequence). This CDR3 has 16 residues. The V and J ends lost 6 bases and 2 bases respectively, with 15 bases between them. The CDR3 DNA reads TGTGCCAGCACCATTCCAGGGGTAACCTATAATTCACCCCTCCACTTT. Residues: CASTIPGVTYNSPLHF. The full variable domain, completed using reference TRBV5-5 and TRBJ1-6, is DAGVTQSPTHLIKTRGQQVTLRCSPISGHKSVSWYQQVLGQGPQFIFQYYEKEERGRGNFPDRFSARQFPNYSSELNVNALLLGDSALYLCASTIPGVTYNSPLHFGNGTRLTVT.

The CDR3 sequence: CASSFWNTEAFF. The CDR3 region has the DNA TGTGCCAGCAGTTTCTGGAACACTGAAGCTTTCTTT. This chain uses TRBV28 with TRBJ1-1; unclear D gene. The CDR3 covers 12 residues. The V gene lost 3 bases and the J gene lost 1 base, with 3 bases spanning the gap. Germline assignment: CDR1 MDHEN and CDR2 SYDVKM.

J is TRBJ2-3 and V is TRBV7-6; TRBD1 matches 10 bases. Germline-derived CDR1 and CDR2 are SGHVS and FNYEAQ. This CDR3 has 20 amino acids. The ends lost 1 base at V and 0 bases at J; junction bases unmatched: 13. CDR3 sequence: CASSLEPPGQGLKSTDTQYF. The CDR3 DNA reads as TGTGCCAGCAGCTTAGAACCTCCGGGACAGGGGTTGAAGAGCACAGATACGCAGTATTTT.

The CDR3 DNA is TGTGCCAGCCGAGGACTAGCGGGGGGTTACGGGGCCAACGTCCTGACTTTC. It specifies CASRGLAGGYGANVLTF. The chain has TRBV2 and TRBJ2-6; 14 bases align to TRBD2. V lost 8 bases, J lost 4 bases, and 7 bases stayed unmatched. CDR1 is SNHLY and CDR2 is FYNNEI in the germline V gene. The CDR3 is 17 amino acids. Using reference TRBV2 and TRBJ2-6 for the parts outside the CDR3, the full variable domain is EPEVTQTPSHQVTQMGQEVILRCVPISNHLYFYWYRQILGQKVEFLVSFYNNEISEKSEIFDDQFSVERPDGSNFTLKIRSTKLEDSAMYFCASRGLAGGYGANVLTFGAGSRLTVL.

This chain joins TRBV28 and TRBJ2-5, with D perhaps TRBD2 (6 bases). CDR1 MDHEN and CDR2 SYDVKM come from the germline V gene. V lost 7 bases, J lost 5 bases, and 14 bases lay in between. The CDR3 consists of 13 residues. The CDR3 coding sequence is TGTGCCAGCACGGAGGGGAGAGGCGAGACCCAGTACTTC. Translation gives CASTEGRGETQYF.

The chain couples TRBV5-4 to TRBJ2-7; 9 bases fit TRBD1. Germline V gene sequence: CDR1 SGHNT, CDR2 YYREEE (reference sequence). The CDR3 contains 15 residues. Trimming removed 4 bases from V and 5 bases from J; junction bases left unmatched: 10. The CDR3 DNA is TGTGCCAGCAGCCACTCCGACAGGGGGTTCGACGAGCAGTACTTC. Encoded protein: CASSHSDRGFDEQYF.

This rearrangement joins TRBV28 to TRBJ1-6; 7 bases agree with TRBD1. Germline V gives CDR1 MDHEN, CDR2 SYDVKM. The V gene end was trimmed by 6 bases and the J gene end by 8 bases; junction bases not matched to a gene: 10. The CDR3 loop spans 15 amino acids. DNA of the CDR3: TGTGCCAGCAGACCCGACAGGGCAGTAGATTCACCCCTCCACTTT. It yields the protein CASRPDRAVDSPLHF.

This chain joins TRBV7-7 and TRBJ2-2; 8 bases line up with TRBD2. The CDR3 is 16 amino acids. Trimming took 4 bases from V and 2 from J; bases not matched to a gene: 6. CDR1 SSHAT and CDR2 FNYEAQ come from the germline V gene (reference sequence). The CDR3 reads CASSSAGGENTGELFF. In nucleotides, the CDR3 is TGTGCCAGCAGCTCTGCGGGGGGCGAAAACACCGGGGAGCTGTTTTTT.

In this sample, this clone turned up a few times. The chain links TRBV7-2 to TRBJ1-5; D call uncertain. The ends were cut back, 7 bases at V and 7 bases at J, with 17 bases in the middle. Germline-derived CDR1 and CDR2 are SGHTA and FQGNSA. The CDR3 extends over 14 amino acids. DNA for the CDR3: TGTGCCAGCACCTTGGAGACTTTCGGGCAGCCCCAGCATTTT. It codes for CASTLETFGQPQHF.

The genes are TRBV9 and TRBJ2-3; 11 positions match TRBD2. The CDR3 is made up of 18 amino acids. The ends lost 0 bases at V and 0 bases at J; junction bases unmatched: 6. The germline CDR1 and CDR2 sequences are SGDLS and YYNGEE. Here the CDR3 DNA reads TGTGCCAGCAGCGTAGCACTAGCGGGGGTACTTAGCACAGATACGCAGTATTTT. Amino acids: CASSVALAGVLSTDTQYF.

The table lists this clone with a count of one. V usage is TRBV19 and J usage is TRBJ1-4; 7 positions agree with TRBD1. Germline lookup yields CDR1 LNHDA and CDR2 SQIVND (reference sequence). This CDR3 is 15 amino acids long. V lost 7 bases, J lost 0 bases, and 5 bases stayed unmatched. CDR3 sequence: CASTRDSSTNEKLFF. The CDR3, as DNA: TGTGCCAGTACCAGGGACAGCTCAACTAATGAAAAACTGTTTTTT. Full variable domain (rest looked up from reference TRBV19 and TRBJ1-4): DGGITQSPKYLFRKEGQNVTLSCEQNLNHDAMYWYRQDPGQGLRLIYYSQIVNDFQKGDIAEGYSVSREKKESFPLTVTSAQKNPTAFYLCASTRDSSTNEKLFFGSGTQLSVL.

The rearrangement uses TRBV19 and TRBJ2-3; D might be TRBD1 or TRBD2, each matching 5 bases. Germline V gene data show CDR1 as LNHDA and CDR2 as SQIVND (reference sequence). V was clipped by 1 base and J by 2 bases, with 10 bases between them. The CDR3 extends over 15 amino acids. The CDR3 sequence: CASSIVGVSTDTQYF. The CDR3, as DNA: TGTGCCAGTAGTATAGTGGGGGTCTCCACAGATACGCAGTATTTT.

This chain joins TRBV4-2 and TRBJ2-4; D is unresolved. The CDR3 consists of 14 residues. The germline V and J ends were trimmed by 0 bases and 4 bases, with 7 bases remaining between them. Germline V gene data show CDR1 as LGHNA and CDR2 as YNFKEQ. The CDR3 region is CASSQDLGKNIQYF. The DNA of the CDR3 is TGTGCCAGCAGCCAAGATTTGGGGAAAAACATTCAGTACTTC.

This clone was observed a handful of times. This chain links TRBV5-1 with TRBJ2-1; D is ambiguous. This CDR3 is built from 13 residues. CDR1 and CDR2 (germline): SGHRS, YFSETQ. Trimming stripped 2 bases from V and 5 bases from J, with 8 bases between. The CDR3 DNA follows: TGCGCCAGCAGCTTCTCCACAGACAATGAGCAGTTCTTC. It specifies CASSFSTDNEQFF.